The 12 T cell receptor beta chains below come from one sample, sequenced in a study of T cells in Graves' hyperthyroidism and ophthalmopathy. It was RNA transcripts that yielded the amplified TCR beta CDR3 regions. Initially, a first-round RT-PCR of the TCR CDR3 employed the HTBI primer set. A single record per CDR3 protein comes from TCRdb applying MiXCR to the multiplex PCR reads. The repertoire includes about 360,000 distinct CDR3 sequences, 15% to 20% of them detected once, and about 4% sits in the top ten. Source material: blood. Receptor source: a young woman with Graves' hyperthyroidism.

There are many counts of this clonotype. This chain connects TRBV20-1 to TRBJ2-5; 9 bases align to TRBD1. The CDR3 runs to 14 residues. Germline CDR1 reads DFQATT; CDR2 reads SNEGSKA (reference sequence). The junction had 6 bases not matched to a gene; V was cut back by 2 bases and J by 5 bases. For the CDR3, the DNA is TGCAGTGCTAGACCTTACAGGGGGCAGGAGACCCAGTACTTC. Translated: CSARPYRGQETQYF.

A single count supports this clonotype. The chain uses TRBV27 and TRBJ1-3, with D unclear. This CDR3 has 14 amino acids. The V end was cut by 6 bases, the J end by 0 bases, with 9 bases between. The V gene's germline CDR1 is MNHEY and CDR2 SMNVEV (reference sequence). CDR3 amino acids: CASSSYSSGNTIYF. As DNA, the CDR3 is TGTGCCAGCAGCTCATACAGCTCTGGAAACACCATATATTTT.

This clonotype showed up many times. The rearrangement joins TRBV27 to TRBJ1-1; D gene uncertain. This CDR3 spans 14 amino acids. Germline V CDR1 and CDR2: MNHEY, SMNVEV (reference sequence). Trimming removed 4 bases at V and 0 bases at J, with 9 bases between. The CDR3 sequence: CASSSGRLNTEAFF. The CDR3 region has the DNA TGTGCCAGCAGTTCCGGACGGCTGAACACTGAAGCTTTCTTT.

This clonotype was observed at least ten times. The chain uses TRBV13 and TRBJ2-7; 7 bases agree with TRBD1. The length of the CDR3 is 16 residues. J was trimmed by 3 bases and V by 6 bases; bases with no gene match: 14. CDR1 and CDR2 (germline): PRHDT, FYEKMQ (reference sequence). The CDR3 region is CASSFKTGVAYYEQYF. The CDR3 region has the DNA TGTGCCAGCAGTTTCAAAACAGGGGTTGCATACTACGAGCAGTACTTC.

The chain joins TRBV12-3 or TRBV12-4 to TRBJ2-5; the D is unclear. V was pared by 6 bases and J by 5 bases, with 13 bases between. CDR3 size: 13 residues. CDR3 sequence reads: CASSPQFDETQYF. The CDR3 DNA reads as TGTGCCAGCAGCCCACAGTTTGATGAGACCCAGTACTTC.

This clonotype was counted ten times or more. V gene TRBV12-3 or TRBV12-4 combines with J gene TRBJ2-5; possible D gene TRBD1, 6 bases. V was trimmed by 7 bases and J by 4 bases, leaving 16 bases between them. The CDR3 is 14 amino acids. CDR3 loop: CASTRTVGVETQYF. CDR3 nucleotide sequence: TGTGCCAGCACGCGGACAGTAGGGGTAGAGACCCAGTACTTC.

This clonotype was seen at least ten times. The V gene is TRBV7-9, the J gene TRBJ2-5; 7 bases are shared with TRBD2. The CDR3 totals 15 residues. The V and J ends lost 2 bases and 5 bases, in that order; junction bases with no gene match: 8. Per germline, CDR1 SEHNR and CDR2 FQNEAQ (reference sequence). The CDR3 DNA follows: TGTGCCAGCAGCTTAAGCGGGGCGGAGCACGAGACCCAGTACTTC. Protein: CASSLSGAEHETQYF.

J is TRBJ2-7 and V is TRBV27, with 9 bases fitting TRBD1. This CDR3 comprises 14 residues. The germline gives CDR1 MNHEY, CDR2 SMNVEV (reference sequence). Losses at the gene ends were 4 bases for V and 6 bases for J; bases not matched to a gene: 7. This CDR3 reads CASSSPGTGPEQYF. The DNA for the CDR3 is TGTGCCAGCAGTTCCCCCGGGACAGGGCCCGAGCAGTACTTC.

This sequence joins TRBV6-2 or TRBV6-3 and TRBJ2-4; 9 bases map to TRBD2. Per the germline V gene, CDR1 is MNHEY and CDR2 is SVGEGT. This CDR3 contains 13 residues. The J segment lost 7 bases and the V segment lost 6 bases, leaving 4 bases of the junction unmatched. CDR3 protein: CASRLAGGNIQYF. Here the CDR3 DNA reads TGTGCCAGCAGACTAGCGGGTGGTAACATTCAGTACTTC.

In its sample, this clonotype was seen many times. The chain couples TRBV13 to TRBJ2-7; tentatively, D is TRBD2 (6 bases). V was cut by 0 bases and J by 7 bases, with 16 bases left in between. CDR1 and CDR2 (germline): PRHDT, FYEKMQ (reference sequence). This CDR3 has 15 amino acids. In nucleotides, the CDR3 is TGTGCCAGCAGCTTAGGGTCGCGGGACCGCTTGGAGCAGTACTTC. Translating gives CASSLGSRDRLEQYF.

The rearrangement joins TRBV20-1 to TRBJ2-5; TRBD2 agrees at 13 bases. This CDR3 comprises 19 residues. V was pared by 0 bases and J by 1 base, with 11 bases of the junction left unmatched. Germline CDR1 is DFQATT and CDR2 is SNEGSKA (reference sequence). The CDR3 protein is CSAREIPGLAGPGQETQYF. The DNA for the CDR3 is TGCAGTGCTAGAGAGATCCCGGGACTAGCGGGACCTGGCCAAGAGACCCAGTACTTC.

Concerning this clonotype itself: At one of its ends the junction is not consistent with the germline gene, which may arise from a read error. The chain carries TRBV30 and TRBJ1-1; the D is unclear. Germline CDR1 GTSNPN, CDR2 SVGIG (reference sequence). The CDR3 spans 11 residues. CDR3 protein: CAWRLLSEALF. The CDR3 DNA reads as TGTGCCTGGAGATTGCTATCCGAAGCTCTCTTT.